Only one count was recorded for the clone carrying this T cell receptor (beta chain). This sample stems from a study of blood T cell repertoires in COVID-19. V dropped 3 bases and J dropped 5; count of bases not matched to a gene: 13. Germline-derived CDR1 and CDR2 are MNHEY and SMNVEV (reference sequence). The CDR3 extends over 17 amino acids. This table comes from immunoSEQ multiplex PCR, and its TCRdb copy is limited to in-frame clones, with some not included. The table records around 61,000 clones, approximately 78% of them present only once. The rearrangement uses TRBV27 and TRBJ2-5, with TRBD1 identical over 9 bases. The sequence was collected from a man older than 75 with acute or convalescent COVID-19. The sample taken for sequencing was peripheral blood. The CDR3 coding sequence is TGTGCCAGCAGTTTCCCCCGAACAGGGGGCGGGGAGGAGACCCAGTACTTC. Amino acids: CASSFPRTGGGEETQYF.